The text below deals with one T cell receptor beta chain. The antigen it binds to is not known. The sample holds no much larger clone one base away, and base qualities are not on file. The data originate from a study of blood T cell repertoires in COVID-19 (TCRdb year 2020). For context, the study as a whole: Collaborator samples came from the United States, Italy and Spain and covered acute and convalescent phases of COVID-19. The repertoires were released in a freely available public database meant as a resource for research on the immune response to SARS-CoV-2. Where available, HLA class I and class II types were taken from metadata supplied by the sample provider and were not determined by assay-based typing. The prospective study material was composed of cDNA or gDNA derived from T cells, B-cell-depleted T cells, or PBMCs. The dataset comprised deeply sampled blood TCRbeta repertoires from subjects exposed to, actively infected with, or recovered from COVID-19. A de-identified subject ID, COVID-19 status, age in years and sex were almost always included in the sample metadata. The samples were drawn from two sources: the first 160 participants of the ongoing ImmuneRACE study, and about 1,300 subjects contributed by 6 global collaborators. Findings and caveats that apply to the study as a whole: The quantity of clinical and demographic metadata differed by source and by participant and was supplied without curation.

Whole blood was collected in K2EDTA tubes by collaborating institutions according to the institutions' own protocols. For TCRbeta analysis, collaborator samples were shipped as frozen whole blood, as isolated PBMCs, or as DNA extracted from either sample type. Based on the germline V gene, the CDR1 and CDR2 sequences are SGHRS and YFSETQ. The V end gives up 4 bases and the J end 0 bases, leaving 3 bases in the junction not matched to a gene. Including the terminal cysteine and phenylalanine, the CDR3 comprises 15 residues. Only the CDR3 DNA is retained, 45 bases long and in frame from the first base. TCRbeta CDR3 regions were amplified from genomic DNA using the immunoSEQ Assay, a bias-controlled multiplex PCR. In the original analysis: Within the assay, amplification of reference gene primers was used to estimate how many nucleated cells each sample contained. To quantify the absolute abundance of each unique TCRbeta CDR3 rearrangement, sequence reads were collapsed and filtered. For each sample, productive Simpson clonality was calculated as the square root of Simpson's diversity index over productive rearrangements. TCRdb's version of the immuneACCESS table is confined to in-frame rearrangements and falls short of the full clone set. An unresolved V gene accounts for under half of the shortfall where checked; the remainder is of unknown origin. V and J calls and clone size come straight from that table; D and trimming were deduced from the DNA. The sample table contains some 170,000 clones; only one count was recorded for 85% of them. 1% to 1.2% of the sample comes from the top ten.

The rearrangement combines TRBV5-1 with TRBJ1-4; 7 nucleotides in the junction match TRBD1. This TCR derives from a man aged 35-49 years with acute or convalescent COVID-19. The sequenced sample consisted of peripheral blood. The DNA sequence is TGCGCCAGCAGCAAAGGGACAGCAACTAATGAAAAACTGTTTTTT. It specifies CASSKGTATNEKLFF. Supplemented by the reference TRBV5-1 and TRBJ1-4 proteins around the CDR3, the complete variable domain is KAGVTQTPRYLIKTRGQQVTLSCSPISGHRSVSWYQQTPGQGLQFLFEYFSETQRNKGNFPGRFSGRQFSNSRSEMNVSTLELGDSALYLCASSKGTATNEKLFFGSGTQLSVL.